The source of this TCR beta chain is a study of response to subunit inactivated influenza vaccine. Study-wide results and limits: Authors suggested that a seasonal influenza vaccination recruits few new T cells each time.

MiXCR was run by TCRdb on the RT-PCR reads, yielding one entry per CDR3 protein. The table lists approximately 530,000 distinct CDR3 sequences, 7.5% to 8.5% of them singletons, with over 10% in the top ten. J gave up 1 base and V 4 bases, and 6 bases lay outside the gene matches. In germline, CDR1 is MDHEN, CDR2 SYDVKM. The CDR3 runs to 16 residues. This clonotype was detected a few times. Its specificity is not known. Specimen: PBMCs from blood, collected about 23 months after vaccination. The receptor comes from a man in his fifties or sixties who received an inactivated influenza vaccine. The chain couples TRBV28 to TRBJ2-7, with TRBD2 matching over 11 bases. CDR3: CASSSPGLAESYEQYF. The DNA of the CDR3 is TGTGCCAGCAGTTCACCGGGACTAGCGGAGTCCTACGAGCAGTACTTC.